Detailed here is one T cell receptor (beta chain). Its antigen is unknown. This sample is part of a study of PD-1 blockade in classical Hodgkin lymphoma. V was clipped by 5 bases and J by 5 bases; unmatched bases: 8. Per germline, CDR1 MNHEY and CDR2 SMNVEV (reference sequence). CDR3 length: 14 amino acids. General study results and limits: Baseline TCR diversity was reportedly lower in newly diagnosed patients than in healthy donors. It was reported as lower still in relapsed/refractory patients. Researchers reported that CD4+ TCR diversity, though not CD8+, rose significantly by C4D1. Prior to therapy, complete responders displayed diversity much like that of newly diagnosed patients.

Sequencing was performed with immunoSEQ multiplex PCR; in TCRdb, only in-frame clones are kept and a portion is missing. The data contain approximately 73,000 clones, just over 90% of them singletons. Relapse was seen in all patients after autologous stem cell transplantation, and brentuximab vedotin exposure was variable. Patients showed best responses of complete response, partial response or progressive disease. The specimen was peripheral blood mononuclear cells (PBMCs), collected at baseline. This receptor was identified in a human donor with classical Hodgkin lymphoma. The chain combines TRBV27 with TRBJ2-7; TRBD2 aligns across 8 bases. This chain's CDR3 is CASSARGGWDEQYF. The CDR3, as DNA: TGTGCCAGCAGTGCCCGGGGGGGGTGGGACGAGCAGTACTTC.